This entry features one TCR beta chain sequence. What it recognizes is unknown. The data derive from a study of response to subunit inactivated influenza vaccine. Whole-study findings and limits: The authors suggested that every seasonal influenza vaccination recruits few new T cells.

MiXCR, applied by TCRdb to the RT-PCR reads, yields one record per CDR3 protein. The sample includes about 650,000 distinct CDR3 sequences, 11% to 15% of them seen just once. The CDR3 totals 15 residues. V lost 2 bases and J lost 2, with 12 bases in between. CDR1 and CDR2 (germline): SEHNR, FQNEAQ (reference sequence). This TCR derives from a man in his forties or fifties who received an inactivated influenza vaccine. The chain carries TRBV7-9 and TRBJ2-5; tentative D call: TRBD2 (5 bases). Specimen: PBMCs from blood, collected 14 to 15 days before vaccination. The CDR3 sequence is CASSLTLRGQETQYF. CDR3 DNA sequence: TGTGCCAGCAGCTTAACACTCCGGGGTCAAGAGACCCAGTACTTC.